This TCR beta chain was captured by sequencing in a study of cytomegalovirus exposure and HLA in healthy donors. Using immunoSEQ multiplex PCR, the repertoire was profiled, and TCRdb retains in-frame clones only, with some absent. The profile shows 90,000 to 150,000 clones, around 89% of them singletons. Study-wide results and limits: According to the study, 180 or so TCR beta chains were cytomegalovirus-associated. Subsequent analysis of the 120 or so validation repertoires found a tendency for first-cohort TCR clusters to co-occur. Rare TCR sequences dominated, though some public TCRs recurred in many donors. High sensitivity and specificity were reportedly achieved when the classifier diagnosed cytomegalovirus status.

In germline, CDR1 is KGHSH, CDR2 LQKENI. This CDR3 spans 19 amino acids. J was trimmed by 4 bases and V by 2 bases; bases with no gene match: 8. Concerning this clone itself: The antigen is unknown.

Input material: PBMCs. The receptor was isolated from a young woman in good health and CMV-seropositive. The genes are TRBV18 and TRBJ2-1, with 16 bases that match TRBD2. The CDR3 DNA reads TGTGCCAGCTCACCAAAGGGACTAGCGGGAGGGAGTACTTACAATGAGCAGTTCTTC. It is translated as CASSPKGLAGGSTYNEQFF.